This entry describes one T cell receptor beta chain. The record originates from a study of shared clonotypes between healthy human individuals. In the study overall: CD4 naive and memory got three plates each, CD8 naive two, CD8 memory one.

TCRdb keeps only in-frame clones here, not all; method: immunoSEQ multiplex PCR. The profile covers a few million clones, with approximately 95% appearing a single time and under 0.45% taken by the ten largest. The germline V and J ends were trimmed by 4 bases and 10 bases, with 20 bases remaining between them. This CDR3 comprises 15 residues. Germline CDR1 and CDR2: SGHDT and YYEEEE. The V gene is TRBV5-6, the J gene TRBJ1-4, with D possibly TRBD1 on 5 matching bases. This sequence was found in a man between 18 and 29 years old in good health. Some clones in this sample may be carry-over from other donors' samples. Material for sequencing was naive CD4+ T cells from PBMCs. This sample's subset: CD45RA+ positively selected. The CDR3 region has the DNA TGTGCCAGCAGCCGCACCGGAGATGACAGCATAAAACTGTTTTTT. It is translated as CASSRTGDDSIKLFF.